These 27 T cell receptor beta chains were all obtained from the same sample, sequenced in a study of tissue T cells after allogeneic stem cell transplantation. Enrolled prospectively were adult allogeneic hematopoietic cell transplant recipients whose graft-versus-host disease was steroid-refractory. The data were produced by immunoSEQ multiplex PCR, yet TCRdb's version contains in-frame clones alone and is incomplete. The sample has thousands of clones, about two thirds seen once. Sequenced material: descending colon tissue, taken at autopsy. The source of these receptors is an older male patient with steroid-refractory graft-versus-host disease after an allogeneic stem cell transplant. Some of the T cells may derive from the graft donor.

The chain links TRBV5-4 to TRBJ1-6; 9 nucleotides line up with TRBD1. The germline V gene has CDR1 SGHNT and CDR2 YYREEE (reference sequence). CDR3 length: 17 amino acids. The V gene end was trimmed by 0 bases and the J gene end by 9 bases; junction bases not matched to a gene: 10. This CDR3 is CASSLGLGDRAASPLHF. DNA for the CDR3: TGTGCCAGCAGCTTGGGATTAGGGGACAGGGCTGCTTCACCCCTCCACTTT.

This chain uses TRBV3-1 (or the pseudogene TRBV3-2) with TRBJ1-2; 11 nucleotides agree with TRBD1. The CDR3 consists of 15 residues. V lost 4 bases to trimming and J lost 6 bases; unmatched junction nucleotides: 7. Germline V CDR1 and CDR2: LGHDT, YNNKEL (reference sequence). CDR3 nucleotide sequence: TGTGCCAGCAGCCTAACCGGGACAGGGGGTAATGGCTACACCTTC. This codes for CASSLTGTGGNGYTF.

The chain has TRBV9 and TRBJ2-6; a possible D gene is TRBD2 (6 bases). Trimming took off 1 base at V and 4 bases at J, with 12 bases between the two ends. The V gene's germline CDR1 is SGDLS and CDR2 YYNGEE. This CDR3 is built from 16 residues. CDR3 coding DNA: TGTGCCAGCAGCGTATTCGGGGGATCGGGGGCCAACGTCCTGACTTTC. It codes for CASSVFGGSGANVLTF.

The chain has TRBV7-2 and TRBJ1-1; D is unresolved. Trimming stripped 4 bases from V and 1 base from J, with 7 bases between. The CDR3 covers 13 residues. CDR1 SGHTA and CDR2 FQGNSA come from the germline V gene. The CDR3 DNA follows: TGTGCCAGCAGCTGGATGACGAACACTGAAGCTTTCTTT. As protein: CASSWMTNTEAFF.

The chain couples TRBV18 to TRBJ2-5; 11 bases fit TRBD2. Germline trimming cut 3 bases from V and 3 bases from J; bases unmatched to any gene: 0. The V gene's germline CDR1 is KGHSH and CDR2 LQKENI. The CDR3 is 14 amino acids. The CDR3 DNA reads TGTGCCAGCTCACCGGGACTAGCGGAAGAGACCCAGTACTTC. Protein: CASSPGLAEETQYF.

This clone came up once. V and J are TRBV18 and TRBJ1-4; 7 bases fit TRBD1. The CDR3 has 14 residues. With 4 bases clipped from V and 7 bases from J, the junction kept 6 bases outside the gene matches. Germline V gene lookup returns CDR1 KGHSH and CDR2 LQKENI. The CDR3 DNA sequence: TGTGCCAGCTCACGGGGACAGTTGGGTGAAAAACTGTTTTTT. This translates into CASSRGQLGEKLFF.

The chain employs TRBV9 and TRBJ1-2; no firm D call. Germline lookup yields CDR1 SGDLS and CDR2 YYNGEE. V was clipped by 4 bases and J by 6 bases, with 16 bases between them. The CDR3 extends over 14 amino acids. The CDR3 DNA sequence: TGTGCCAGCAGCCCAACATCCCAGGCTAATGGCTACACCTTC. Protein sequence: CASSPTSQANGYTF.

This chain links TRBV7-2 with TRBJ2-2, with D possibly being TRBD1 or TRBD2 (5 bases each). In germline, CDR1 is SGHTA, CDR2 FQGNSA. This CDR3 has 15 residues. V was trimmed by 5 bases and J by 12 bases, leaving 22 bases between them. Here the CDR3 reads CASSPGATGGYKLFF. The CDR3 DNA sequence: TGTGCCAGCAGCCCCGGGGCCACAGGTGGTTACAAGCTGTTTTTT.

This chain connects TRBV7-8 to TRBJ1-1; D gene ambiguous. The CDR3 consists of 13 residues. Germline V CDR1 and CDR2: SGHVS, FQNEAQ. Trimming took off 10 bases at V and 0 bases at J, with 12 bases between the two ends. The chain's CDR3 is CATGGEVNTEAFF. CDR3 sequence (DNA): TGTGCCACCGGCGGGGAGGTGAACACTGAAGCTTTCTTT. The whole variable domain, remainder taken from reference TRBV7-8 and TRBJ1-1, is GAGVSQSPRYKVAKRGQDVALRCDPISGHVSLFWYQQALGQGPEFLTYFQNEAQLDKSGLPSDRFFAERPEGSVSTLKIQRTQQEDSAVYLCATGGEVNTEAFFGQGTRLTVV.

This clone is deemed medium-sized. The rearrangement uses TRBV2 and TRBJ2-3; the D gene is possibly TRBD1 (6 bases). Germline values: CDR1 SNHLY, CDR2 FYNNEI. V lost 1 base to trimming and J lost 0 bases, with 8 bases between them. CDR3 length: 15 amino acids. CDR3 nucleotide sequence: TGTGCCAGCAGTGAAGGGACAGCTAGCACAGATACGCAGTATTTT. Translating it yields CASSEGTASTDTQYF.

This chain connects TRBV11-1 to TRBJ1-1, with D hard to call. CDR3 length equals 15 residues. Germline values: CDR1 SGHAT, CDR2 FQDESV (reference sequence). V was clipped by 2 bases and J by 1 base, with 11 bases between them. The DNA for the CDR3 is TGTGCCAGCAGCTTAAGGGTCGGGCAGAACACTGAAGCTTTCTTT. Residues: CASSLRVGQNTEAFF.

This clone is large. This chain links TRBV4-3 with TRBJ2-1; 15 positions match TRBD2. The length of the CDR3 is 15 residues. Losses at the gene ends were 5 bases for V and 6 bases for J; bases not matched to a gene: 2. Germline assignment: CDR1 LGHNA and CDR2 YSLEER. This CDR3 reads CASSEGLAGGNEQFF. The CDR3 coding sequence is TGCGCCAGCAGCGAGGGACTAGCGGGGGGCAATGAGCAGTTCTTC.

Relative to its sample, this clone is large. CDR3 sequence: CASSSWGNTGELFF. The DNA for the CDR3 is TGTGCCAGCAGCTCCTGGGGGAACACCGGGGAGCTGTTTTTT. This chain joins TRBV7-9 and TRBJ2-2, with D hard to call. Germline assignment: CDR1 SEHNR and CDR2 FQNEAQ (reference sequence). V was trimmed by 4 bases and J by 1 base, leaving 7 bases between them. The CDR3 is 14 residues long. Looking up the rest from reference TRBV7-9 and TRBJ2-2 gives the full variable domain: DTGVSQNPRHKITKRGQNVTFRCDPISEHNRLYWYRQTLGQGPEFLTYFQNEAQLEKSRLLSDRFSAERPKGSFSTLEIQRTEQGDSAMYLCASSSWGNTGELFFGEGSRLTVL.

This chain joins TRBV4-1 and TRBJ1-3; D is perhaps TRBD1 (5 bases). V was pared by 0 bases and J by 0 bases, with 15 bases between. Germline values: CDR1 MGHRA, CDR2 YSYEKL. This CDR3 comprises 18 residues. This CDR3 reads CASSQEGQRTLSGNTIYF. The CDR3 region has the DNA TGCGCCAGCAGCCAAGAGGGGCAGAGGACACTCTCTGGAAACACCATATATTTT.

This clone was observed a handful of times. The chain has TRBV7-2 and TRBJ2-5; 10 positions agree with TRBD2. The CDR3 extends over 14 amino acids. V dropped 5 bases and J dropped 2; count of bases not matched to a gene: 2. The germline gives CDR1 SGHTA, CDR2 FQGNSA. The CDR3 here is CASSLLAGQETQYF. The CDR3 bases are TGTGCCAGCAGCCTACTAGCGGGGCAAGAGACCCAGTACTTC.

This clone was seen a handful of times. The CDR3 DNA is TGTGCCAGCAGCAAAGAAGTCGGGATAGAGACCCAGTACTTC. Its translation: CASSKEVGIETQYF. J is TRBJ2-5 and V is TRBV21-1; no DNA check was done on the table's D call, TRBD2. TRBV21-1 is a pseudogene. The CDR3 contains 14 residues.

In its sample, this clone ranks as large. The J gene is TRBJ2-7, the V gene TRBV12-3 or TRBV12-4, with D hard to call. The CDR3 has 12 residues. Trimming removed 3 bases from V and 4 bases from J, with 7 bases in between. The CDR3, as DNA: TGTGCCAGCAGTTTGAGGCCTTACGAGCAGTACTTC. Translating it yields CASSLRPYEQYF.

Here the CDR3 reads CASSRDTSGGSGSYEQYF. The CDR3 DNA reads as TGTGCCAGCAGCCGTGATACTAGCGGGGGTAGTGGCTCCTACGAGCAGTACTTC. J is TRBJ2-7 and V is TRBV7-6, with 11 positions matching TRBD2. There are 18 residues in the CDR3. Unmatched junction bases numbered 12, after V lost 5 bases and J lost 0 bases. CDR1 is SGHVS, CDR2 FNYEAQ, per germline.

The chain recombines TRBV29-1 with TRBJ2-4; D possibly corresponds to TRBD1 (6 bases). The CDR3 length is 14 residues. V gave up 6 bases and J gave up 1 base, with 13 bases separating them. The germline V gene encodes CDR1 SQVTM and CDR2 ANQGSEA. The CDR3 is CSVEKGEAKNIQYF. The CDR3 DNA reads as TGCAGCGTAGAAAAGGGGGAGGCCAAAAACATTCAGTACTTC.

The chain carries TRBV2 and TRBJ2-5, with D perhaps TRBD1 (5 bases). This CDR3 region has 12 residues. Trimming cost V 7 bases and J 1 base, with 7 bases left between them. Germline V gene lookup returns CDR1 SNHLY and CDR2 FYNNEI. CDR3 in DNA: TGTGCCAGCACAGGGCTCCAAGAGACCCAGTACTTC. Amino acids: CASTGLQETQYF.

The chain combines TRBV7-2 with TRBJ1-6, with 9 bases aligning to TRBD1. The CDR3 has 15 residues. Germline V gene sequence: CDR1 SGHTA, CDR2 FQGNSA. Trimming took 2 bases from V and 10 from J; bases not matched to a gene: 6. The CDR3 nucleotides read TGTGCCAGCAGCTTACTTGGGACAGGGTGGTCACCCCTCCACTTT. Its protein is CASSLLGTGWSPLHF. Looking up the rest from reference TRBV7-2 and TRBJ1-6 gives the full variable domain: GAGVSQSPSNKVTEKGKDVELRCDPISGHTALYWYRQSLGQGLEFLIYFQGNSAPDKSGLPSDRFSAERTGGSVSTLTIQRTQQEDSAVYLCASSLLGTGWSPLHFGNGTRLTVT.

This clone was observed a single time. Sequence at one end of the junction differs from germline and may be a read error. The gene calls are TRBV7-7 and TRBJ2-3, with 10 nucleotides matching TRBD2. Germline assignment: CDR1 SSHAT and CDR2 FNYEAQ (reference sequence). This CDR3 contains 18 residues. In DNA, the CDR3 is TGTGCTAGCAGCTTAGCTCCTCGAGCGGGGGGGAGCACAGATACGCAGTATTTT. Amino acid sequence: CASSLAPRAGGSTDTQYF. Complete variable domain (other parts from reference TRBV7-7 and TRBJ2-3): GAGVSQSPRYKVTKRGQDVTLRCDPISSHATLYWYQQALGQGPEFLTYFNYEAQPDKSGLPSDRFSAERPEGSISTLTIQRTEQRDSAMYRCASSLAPRAGGSTDTQYFGPGTRLTVL.

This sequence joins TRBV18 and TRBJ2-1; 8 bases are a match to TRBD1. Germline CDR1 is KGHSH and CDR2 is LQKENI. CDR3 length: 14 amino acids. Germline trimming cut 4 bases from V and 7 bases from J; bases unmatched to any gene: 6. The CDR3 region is CASSHGQGLNEQFF. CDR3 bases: TGTGCCAGCTCACACGGACAGGGCCTTAATGAGCAGTTCTTC.

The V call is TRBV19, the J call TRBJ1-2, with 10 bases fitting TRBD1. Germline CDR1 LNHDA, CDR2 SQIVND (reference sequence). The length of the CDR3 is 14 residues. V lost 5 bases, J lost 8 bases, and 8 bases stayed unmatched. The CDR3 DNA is TGTGCCAGTAGTCAGGACAGGGGGTCCGGAGGCTACACCTTC. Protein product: CASSQDRGSGGYTF.

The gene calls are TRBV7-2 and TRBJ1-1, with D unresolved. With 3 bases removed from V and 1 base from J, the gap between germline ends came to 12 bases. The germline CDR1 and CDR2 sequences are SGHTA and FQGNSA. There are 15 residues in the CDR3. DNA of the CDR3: TGTGCCAGCAGCTTGGCCCAAACAAAGAACACTGAAGCTTTCTTT. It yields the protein CASSLAQTKNTEAFF.

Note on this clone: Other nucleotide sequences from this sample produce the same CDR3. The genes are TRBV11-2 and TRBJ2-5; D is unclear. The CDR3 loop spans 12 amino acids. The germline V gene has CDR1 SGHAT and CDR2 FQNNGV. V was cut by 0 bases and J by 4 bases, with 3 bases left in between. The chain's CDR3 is CASSLEAETQYF. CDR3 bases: TGTGCCAGCAGCTTAGAAGCAGAGACCCAGTACTTC.

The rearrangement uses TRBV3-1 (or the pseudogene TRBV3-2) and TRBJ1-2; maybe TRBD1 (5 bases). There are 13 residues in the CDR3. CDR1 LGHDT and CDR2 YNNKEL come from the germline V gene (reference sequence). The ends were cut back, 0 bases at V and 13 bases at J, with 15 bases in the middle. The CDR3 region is CASSQDLVGPVTF. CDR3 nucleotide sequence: TGTGCCAGCAGCCAAGATTTAGTGGGACCTGTCACCTTC.